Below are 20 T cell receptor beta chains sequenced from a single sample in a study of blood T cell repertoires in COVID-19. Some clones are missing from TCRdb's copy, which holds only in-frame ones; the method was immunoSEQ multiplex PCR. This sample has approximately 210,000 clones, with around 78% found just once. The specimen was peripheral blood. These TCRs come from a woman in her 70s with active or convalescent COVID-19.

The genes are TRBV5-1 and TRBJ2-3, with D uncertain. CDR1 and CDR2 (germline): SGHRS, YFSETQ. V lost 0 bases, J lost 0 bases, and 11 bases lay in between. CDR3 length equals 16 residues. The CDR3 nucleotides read TGCGCCAGCAGCTTGGGGCTTACTACCAGCACAGATACGCAGTATTTT. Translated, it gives CASSLGLTTSTDTQYF.

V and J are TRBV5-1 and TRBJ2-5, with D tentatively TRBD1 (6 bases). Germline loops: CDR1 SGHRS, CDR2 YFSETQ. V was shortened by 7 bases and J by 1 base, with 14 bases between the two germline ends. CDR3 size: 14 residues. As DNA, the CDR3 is TGCGCCAGCGACATAGGGGGTTCCCAAGAGACCCAGTACTTC. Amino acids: CASDIGGSQETQYF.

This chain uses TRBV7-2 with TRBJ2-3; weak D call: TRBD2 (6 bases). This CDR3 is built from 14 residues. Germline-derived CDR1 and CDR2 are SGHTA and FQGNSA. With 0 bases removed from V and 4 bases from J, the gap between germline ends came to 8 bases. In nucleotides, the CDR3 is TGTGCCAGCAGCTTAGCGCGGGGTGCAGATACGCAGTATTTT. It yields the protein CASSLARGADTQYF.

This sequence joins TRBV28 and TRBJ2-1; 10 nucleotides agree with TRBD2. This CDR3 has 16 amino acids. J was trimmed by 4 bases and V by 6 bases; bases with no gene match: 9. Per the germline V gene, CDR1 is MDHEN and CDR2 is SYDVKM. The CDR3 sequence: CASRGPGLAMYNEQFF. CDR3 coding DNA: TGTGCCAGCAGAGGGCCGGGACTAGCGATGTACAATGAGCAGTTCTTC.

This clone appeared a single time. This CDR3 is CASSLSTEGEQFF. For the CDR3, the DNA is TGCGCCAGCAGCTTGTCCACAGAAGGTGAGCAGTTCTTC. This chain joins TRBV5-1 and TRBJ2-1; D ambiguous. V was shortened by 1 base and J by 9 bases, with 11 bases between the two germline ends. The CDR3 extends over 13 amino acids. The germline gives CDR1 SGHRS, CDR2 YFSETQ.

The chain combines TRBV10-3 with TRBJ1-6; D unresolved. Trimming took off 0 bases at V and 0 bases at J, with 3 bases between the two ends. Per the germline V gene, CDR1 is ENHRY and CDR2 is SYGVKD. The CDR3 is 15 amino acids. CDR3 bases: TGTGCCATCAGTGAGTCGAGCTCCTATAATTCACCCCTCCACTTT. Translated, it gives CAISESSSYNSPLHF.

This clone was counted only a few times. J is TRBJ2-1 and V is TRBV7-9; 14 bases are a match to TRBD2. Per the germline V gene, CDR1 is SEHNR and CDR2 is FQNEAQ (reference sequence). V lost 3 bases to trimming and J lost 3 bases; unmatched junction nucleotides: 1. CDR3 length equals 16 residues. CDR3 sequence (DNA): TGTGCCAGCAGCTTGGGACTAGCGGGAGTCTACAATGAGCAGTTCTTC. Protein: CASSLGLAGVYNEQFF.

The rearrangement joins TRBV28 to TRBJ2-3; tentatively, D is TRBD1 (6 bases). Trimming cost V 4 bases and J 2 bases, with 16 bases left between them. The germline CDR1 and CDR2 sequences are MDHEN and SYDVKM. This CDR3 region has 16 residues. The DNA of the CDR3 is TGTGCCAGCAGTTCCCCGGGACAACCACTCACAGATACGCAGTATTTT. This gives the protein CASSSPGQPLTDTQYF.

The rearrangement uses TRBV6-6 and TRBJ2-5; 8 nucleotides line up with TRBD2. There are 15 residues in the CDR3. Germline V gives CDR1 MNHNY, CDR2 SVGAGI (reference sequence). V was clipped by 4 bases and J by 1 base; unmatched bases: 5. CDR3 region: CASSLGSGGQETQYF. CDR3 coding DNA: TGTGCCAGCAGTTTGGGAAGCGGGGGCCAAGAGACCCAGTACTTC.

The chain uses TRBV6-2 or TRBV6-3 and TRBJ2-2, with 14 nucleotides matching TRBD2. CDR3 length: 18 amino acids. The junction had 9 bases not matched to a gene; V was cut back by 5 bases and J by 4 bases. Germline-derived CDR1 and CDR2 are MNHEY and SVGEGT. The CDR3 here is CASSRRLAGGPGTGELFF. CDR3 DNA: TGTGCCAGCAGTCGGAGACTAGCGGGAGGGCCTGGCACCGGGGAGCTGTTTTTT.

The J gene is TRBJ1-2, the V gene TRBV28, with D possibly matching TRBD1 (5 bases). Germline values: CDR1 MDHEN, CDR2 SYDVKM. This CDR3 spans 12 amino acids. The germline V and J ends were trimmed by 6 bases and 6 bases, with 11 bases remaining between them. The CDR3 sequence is CASRLTEHGYTF. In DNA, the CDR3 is TGTGCCAGCAGGCTGACAGAGCATGGCTACACCTTC.

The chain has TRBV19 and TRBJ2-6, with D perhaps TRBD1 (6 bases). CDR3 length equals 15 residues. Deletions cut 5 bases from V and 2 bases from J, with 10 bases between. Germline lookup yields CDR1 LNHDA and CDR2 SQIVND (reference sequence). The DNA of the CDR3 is TGTGCCAGTAGTGTCGGACAGACTGGGGCCAACGTCCTGACTTTC. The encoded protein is CASSVGQTGANVLTF.

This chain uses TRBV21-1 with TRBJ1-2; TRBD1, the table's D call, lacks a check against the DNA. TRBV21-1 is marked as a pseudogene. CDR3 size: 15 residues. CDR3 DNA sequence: TGTGCCAGCAGCAAAGAATTGTCAGGAAACTATGGCTACACCTTC. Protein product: CASSKELSGNYGYTF.

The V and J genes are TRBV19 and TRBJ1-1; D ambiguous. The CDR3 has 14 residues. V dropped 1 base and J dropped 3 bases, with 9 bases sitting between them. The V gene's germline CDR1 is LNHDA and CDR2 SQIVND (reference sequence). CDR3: CASSIAEVHTEAFF. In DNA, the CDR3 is TGTGCCAGTAGTATAGCCGAGGTTCACACTGAAGCTTTCTTT.

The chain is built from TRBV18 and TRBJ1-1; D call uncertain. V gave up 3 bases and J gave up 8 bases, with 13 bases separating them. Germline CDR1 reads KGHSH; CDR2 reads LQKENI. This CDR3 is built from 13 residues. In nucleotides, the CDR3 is TGTGCCAGCTCACCCCCCGGACTGAACGAAGCTTTCTTT. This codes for CASSPPGLNEAFF. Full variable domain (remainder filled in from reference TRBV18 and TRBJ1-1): NAGVMQNPRHLVRRRGQEARLRCSPMKGHSHVYWYRQLPEEGLKFMVYLQKENIIDESGMPKERFSAEFPKEGPSILRIQQVVRGDSAAYFCASSPPGLNEAFFGQGTRLTVV.

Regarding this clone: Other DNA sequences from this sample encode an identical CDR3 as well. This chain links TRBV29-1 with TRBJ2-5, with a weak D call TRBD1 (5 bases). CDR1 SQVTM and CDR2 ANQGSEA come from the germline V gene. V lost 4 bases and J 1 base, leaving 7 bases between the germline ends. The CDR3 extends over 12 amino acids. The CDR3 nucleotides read TGCAGCGTTGTAAGGGGCCAAGAGACCCAGTACTTC. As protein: CSVVRGQETQYF.

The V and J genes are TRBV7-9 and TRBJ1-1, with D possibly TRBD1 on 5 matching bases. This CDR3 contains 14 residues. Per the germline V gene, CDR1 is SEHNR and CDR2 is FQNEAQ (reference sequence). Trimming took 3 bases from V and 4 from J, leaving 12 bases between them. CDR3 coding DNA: TGTGCCAGCAGCTTTGGCGGGGGAAGCACTGAAGCTTTCTTT. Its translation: CASSFGGGSTEAFF.

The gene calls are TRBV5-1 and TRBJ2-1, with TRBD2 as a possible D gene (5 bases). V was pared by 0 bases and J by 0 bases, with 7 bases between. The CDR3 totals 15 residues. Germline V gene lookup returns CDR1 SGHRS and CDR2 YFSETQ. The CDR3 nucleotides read TGCGCCAGCAGCTTGGTCGGGGACTCCTACAATGAGCAGTTCTTC. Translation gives CASSLVGDSYNEQFF.

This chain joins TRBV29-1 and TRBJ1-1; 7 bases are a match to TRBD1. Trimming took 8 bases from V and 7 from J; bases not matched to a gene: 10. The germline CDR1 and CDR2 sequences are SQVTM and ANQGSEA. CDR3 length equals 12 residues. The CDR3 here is CSSTDRIHEAFF. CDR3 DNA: TGCAGCTCCACGGACAGGATCCATGAAGCTTTCTTT.

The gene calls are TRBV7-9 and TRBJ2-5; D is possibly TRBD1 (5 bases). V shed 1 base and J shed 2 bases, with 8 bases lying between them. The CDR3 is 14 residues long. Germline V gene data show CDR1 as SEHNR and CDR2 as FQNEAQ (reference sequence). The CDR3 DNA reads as TGTGCCAGCAGCTTAGGTCAGGGACAAGAGACCCAGTACTTC. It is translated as CASSLGQGQETQYF.